The 2 T cell receptor beta chains presented below share a single source sample, sequenced in a study of T-cell memory formation after mild COVID-19 (dated by TCRdb to the early 2020s). The library was obtained by 5' RACE. Sequencing instrument: Illumina NovaSeq 6000. TCRdb reran the public reads through fastp at Q25 and MiXCR, keeping productive beta chains. Each record represents a unique CDR3 protein, reported with the most common genes and DNA among its rows. Here the sample has over 450,000 distinct CDR3 sequences; around 21% occur a single time. About 12% of the sample belongs to the ten largest clones. The specimen sequenced was PBMCs or a T cell subset sorted from them (not recorded which). Every receptor here comes from an adult woman who had mild COVID-19 (a few samples of this study predate the infection). The sample titles of this study are shuffled in the database, so cell type and time point are left out; the donor was told from shared clones.

This chain joins TRBV10-3 and TRBJ1-2, with TRBD1 identical over 10 bases. J was trimmed by 2 bases and V by 6 bases; bases with no gene match: 3. Looked up from germline, CDR1 is ENHRY and CDR2 is SYGVKD. This CDR3 is built from 14 residues. Here the CDR3 reads CAISKTGGNYGYTF. The CDR3 nucleotides read TGTGCCATCAGCAAGACAGGGGGCAACTATGGCTACACCTTC.

Of note for this clonotype: Germline and junction disagree at one end, which may indicate a read error. The genes are TRBV9 and TRBJ1-3; 7 bases fit TRBD1. CDR1 SGDLS and CDR2 YYNGEE come from the germline V gene. The CDR3 totals 16 residues. The CDR3 DNA reads as TGTCCCAGCAGCGTAGGCCCAGGGGGTACTGGAAACACCCTATATTTT. Translating it yields CPSSVGPGGTGNTLYF. The variable domain in full, completed from reference TRBV9 and TRBJ1-3, reads DSGVTQTPKHLITATGQRVTLRCSPRSGDLSVYWYQQSLDQGLQFLIQYYNGEERAKGNILERFSAQQFPDLHSELNLSSLELGDSALYFCPSSVGPGGTGNTLYFGEGSWLTVV.